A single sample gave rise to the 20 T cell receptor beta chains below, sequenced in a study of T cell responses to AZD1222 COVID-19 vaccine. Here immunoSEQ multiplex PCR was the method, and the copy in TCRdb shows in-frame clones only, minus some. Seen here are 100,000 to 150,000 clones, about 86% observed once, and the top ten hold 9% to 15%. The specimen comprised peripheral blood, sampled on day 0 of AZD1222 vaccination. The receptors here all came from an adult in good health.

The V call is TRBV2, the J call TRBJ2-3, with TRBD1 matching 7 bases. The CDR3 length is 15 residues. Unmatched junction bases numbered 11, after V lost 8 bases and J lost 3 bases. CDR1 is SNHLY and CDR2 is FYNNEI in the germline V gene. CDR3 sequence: CASATRTGATDTQYF. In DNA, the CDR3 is TGTGCCAGCGCAACCCGGACAGGAGCAACAGATACGCAGTATTTT.

The CDR3 reads CASSYVQGGQPQHF. The CDR3 DNA follows: TGTGCCAGCAGTTATGTGCAAGGTGGACAGCCCCAGCATTTT. V and J are TRBV27 and TRBJ1-5; no clear D gene. The CDR3 consists of 14 residues. The ends were cut back, 4 bases at V and 7 bases at J, with 14 bases in the middle. Germline loops: CDR1 MNHEY, CDR2 SMNVEV (reference sequence).

CDR3 amino acids: CASSVTGQGQEQYF. CDR3 in DNA: TGTGCCAGCAGCGTAACGGGACAGGGGCAGGAGCAGTACTTC. The V gene is TRBV9, the J gene TRBJ2-7; 10 bases are shared with TRBD1. Germline trimming cut 1 base from V and 7 bases from J; bases unmatched to any gene: 5. Germline loops: CDR1 SGDLS, CDR2 YYNGEE. The CDR3 is 14 residues long.

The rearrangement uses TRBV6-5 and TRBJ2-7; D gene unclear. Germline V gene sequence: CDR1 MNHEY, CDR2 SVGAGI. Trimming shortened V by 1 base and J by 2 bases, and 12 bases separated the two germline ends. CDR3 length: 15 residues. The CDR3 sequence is CASSYLAGPTYEQYF. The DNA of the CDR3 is TGTGCCAGCAGTTACTTGGCAGGCCCCACCTACGAGCAGTACTTC.

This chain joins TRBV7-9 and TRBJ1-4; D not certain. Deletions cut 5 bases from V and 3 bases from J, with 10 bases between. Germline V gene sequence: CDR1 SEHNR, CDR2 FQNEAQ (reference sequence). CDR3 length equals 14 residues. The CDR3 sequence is CASSPTGPNEKLFF. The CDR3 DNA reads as TGTGCCAGCAGCCCCACGGGCCCTAATGAAAAACTGTTTTTT. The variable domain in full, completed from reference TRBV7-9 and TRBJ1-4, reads DTGVSQNPRHKITKRGQNVTFRCDPISEHNRLYWYRQTLGQGPEFLTYFQNEAQLEKSRLLSDRFSAERPKGSFSTLEIQRTEQGDSAMYLCASSPTGPNEKLFFGSGTQLSVL.

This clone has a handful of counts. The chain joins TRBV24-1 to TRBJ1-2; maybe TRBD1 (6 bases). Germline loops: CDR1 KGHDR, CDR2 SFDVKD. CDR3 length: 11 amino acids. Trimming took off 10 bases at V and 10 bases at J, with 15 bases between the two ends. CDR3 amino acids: CATQARGVYTF. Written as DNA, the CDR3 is TGTGCCACGCAGGCCAGGGGTGTCTACACCTTC.

The CDR3 region has the DNA TGTGCCAGCAGTTTTGGGAGCTCTGGAAACACCATATATTTT. Its translation: CASSFGSSGNTIYF. The J gene is TRBJ1-3, the V gene TRBV6-2 or TRBV6-3; D is undetermined. The germline CDR1 and CDR2 sequences are MNHEY and SVGEGT. CDR3 length equals 14 residues. The V end lost 4 bases, the J end lost 0 bases, and 7 bases lay between the germline ends.

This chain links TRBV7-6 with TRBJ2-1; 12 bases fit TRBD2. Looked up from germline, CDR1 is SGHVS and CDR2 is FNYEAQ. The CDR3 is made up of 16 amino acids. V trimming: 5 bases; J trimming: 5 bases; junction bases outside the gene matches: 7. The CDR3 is CASSPTGLAGNNEQFF. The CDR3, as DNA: TGTGCCAGCAGCCCTACCGGACTAGCGGGAAACAATGAGCAGTTCTTC.

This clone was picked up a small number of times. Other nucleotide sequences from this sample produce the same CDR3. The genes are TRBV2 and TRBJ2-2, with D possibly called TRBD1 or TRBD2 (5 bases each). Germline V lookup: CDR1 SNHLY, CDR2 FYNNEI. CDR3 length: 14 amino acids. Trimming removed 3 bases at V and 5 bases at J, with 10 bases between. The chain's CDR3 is CASSEGTDTGELFF. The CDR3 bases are TGTGCCAGCAGTGAGGGGACGGATACCGGGGAGCTGTTTTTT.

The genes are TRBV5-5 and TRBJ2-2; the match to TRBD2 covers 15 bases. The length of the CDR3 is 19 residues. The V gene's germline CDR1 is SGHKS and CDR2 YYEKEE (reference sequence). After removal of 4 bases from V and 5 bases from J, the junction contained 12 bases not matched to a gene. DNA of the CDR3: TGTGCCAGCAGCAAGGGACTAGCGGGGGGAAAATCCAGTACCGGGGAGCTGTTTTTT. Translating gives CASSKGLAGGKSSTGELFF.

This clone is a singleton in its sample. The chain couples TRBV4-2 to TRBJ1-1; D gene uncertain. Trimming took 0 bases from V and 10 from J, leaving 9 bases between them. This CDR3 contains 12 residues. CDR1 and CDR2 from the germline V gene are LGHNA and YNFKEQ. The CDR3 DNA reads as TGTGCCAGCAGCCAAGAAGGTCCGGTAGCTTTCTTT. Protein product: CASSQEGPVAFF.

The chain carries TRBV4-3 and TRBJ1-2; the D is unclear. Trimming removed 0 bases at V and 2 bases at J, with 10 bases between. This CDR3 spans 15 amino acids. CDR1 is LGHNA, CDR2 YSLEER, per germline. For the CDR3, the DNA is TGCGCCAGCAGCCAAGATGTCAATCAAAACTATGGCTACACCTTC. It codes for CASSQDVNQNYGYTF.

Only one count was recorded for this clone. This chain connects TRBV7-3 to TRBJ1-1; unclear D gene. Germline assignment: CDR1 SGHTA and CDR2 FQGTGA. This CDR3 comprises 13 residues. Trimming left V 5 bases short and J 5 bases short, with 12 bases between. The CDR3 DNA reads TGTGCCAGCAGCCCCGGGGTGGGAACTGAAGCTTTCTTT. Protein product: CASSPGVGTEAFF.

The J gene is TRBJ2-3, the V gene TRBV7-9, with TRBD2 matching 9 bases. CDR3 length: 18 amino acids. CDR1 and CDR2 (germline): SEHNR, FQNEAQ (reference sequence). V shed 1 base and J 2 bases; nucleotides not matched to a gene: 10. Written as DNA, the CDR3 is TGTGCCAGCAGCTTAGGAGGAGGTAGCGGGGGCCTCACAGATACGCAGTATTTT. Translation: CASSLGGGSGGLTDTQYF.

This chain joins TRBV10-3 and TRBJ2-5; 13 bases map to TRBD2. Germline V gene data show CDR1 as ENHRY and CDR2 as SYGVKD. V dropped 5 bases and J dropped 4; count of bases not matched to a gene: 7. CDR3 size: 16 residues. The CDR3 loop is CAISRLAGGFGETQYF. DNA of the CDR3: TGTGCCATCAGTCGACTAGCGGGGGGCTTCGGAGAGACCCAGTACTTC.

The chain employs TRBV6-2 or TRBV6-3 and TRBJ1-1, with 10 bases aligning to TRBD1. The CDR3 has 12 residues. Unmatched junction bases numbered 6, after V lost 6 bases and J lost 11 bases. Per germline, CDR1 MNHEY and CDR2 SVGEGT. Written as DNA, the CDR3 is TGTGCCAGCAGCCGACAGGGGGCTCGGGCTTTCTTT. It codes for CASSRQGARAFF.

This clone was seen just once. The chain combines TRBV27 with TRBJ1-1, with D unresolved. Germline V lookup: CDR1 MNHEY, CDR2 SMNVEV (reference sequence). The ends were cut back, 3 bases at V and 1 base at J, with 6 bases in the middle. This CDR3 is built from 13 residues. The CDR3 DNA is TGTGCCAGCAGTTTCGACGGGAACACTGAAGCTTTCTTT. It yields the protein CASSFDGNTEAFF.

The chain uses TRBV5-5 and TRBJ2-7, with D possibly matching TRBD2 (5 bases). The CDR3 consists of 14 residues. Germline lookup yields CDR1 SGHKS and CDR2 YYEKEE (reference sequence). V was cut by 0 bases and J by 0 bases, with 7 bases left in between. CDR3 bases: TGTGCCAGCAGCTTGGTGGCGGGCTCCTACGAGCAGTACTTC. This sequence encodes CASSLVAGSYEQYF.

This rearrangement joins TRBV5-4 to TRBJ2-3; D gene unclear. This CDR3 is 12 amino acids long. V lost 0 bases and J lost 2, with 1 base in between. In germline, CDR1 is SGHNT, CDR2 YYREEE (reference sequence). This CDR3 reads CASSLDTDTQYF. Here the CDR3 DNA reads TGTGCCAGCAGCTTGGACACAGATACGCAGTATTTT.

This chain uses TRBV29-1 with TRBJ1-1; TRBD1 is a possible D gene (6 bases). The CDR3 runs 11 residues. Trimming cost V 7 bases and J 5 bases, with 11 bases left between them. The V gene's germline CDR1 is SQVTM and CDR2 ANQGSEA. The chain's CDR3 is CSGTATTEAFF. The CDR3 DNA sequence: TGCAGCGGGACAGCGACTACTGAAGCTTTCTTT.